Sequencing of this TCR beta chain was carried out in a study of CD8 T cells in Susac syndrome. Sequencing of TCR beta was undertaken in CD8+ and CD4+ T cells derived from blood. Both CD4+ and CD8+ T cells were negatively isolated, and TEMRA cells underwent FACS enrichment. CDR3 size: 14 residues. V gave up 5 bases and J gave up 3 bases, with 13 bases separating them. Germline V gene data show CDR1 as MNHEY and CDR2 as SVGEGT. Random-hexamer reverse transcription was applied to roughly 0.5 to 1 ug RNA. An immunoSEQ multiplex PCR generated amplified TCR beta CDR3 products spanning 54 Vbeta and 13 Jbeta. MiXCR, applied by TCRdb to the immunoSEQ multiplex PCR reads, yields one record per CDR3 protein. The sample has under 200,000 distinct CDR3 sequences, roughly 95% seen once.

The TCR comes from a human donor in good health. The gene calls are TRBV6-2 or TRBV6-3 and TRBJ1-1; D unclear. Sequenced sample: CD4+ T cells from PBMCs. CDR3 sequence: CASSAVTGDTEAFF. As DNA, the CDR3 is TGTGCCAGCAGTGCTGTTACGGGCGACACTGAAGCTTTCTTT.